The next 31 T cell receptor beta chains were all read from a single sample in a study of blood T cell repertoires in COVID-19. Sequencing was performed with immunoSEQ multiplex PCR; in TCRdb, only in-frame clones are kept and a portion is missing. The sample records a few hundred thousand clones, around 82% being singletons. The sample taken for sequencing was peripheral blood. These receptors were taken from an older woman with acute or convalescent COVID-19.

This chain links TRBV7-9 with TRBJ1-6, with a weak D call TRBD1 (6 bases). This CDR3 has 14 residues. Germline V gene data show CDR1 as SEHNR and CDR2 as FQNEAQ (reference sequence). Between the trimmed V and J ends, which lost 5 bases and 7 bases, there was a span of 12 bases. CDR3 DNA sequence: TGTGCCAGCAGCCCCTCAGGGGACAATTCACCCCTCCACTTT. Its protein product is CASSPSGDNSPLHF. The whole variable domain, filled in from reference TRBV7-9 and TRBJ1-6, reads DTGVSQNPRHKITKRGQNVTFRCDPISEHNRLYWYRQTLGQGPEFLTYFQNEAQLEKSRLLSDRFSAERPKGSFSTLEIQRTEQGDSAMYLCASSPSGDNSPLHFGNGTRLTVT.

The V call is TRBV30, the J call TRBJ2-5; D gene ambiguous. Germline lookup yields CDR1 GTSNPN and CDR2 SVGIG (reference sequence). The CDR3 is made up of 12 amino acids. Trimming shortened V by 5 bases and J by 4 bases, and 11 bases separated the two germline ends. The CDR3 coding sequence is TGTGCCTGGGGGCGTCTGACAGAGACCCAGTACTTC. This encodes CAWGRLTETQYF.

V is TRBV5-1 and J is TRBJ1-4; D is uncertain. In germline, CDR1 is SGHRS, CDR2 YFSETQ. The CDR3 has 15 amino acids. The V end was cut by 0 bases, the J end by 3 bases, with 9 bases between. CDR3 coding DNA: TGCGCCAGCAGCTTGGTTTCGGACTCTAATGAAAAACTGTTTTTT. Its protein product is CASSLVSDSNEKLFF.

The chain joins TRBV6-5 to TRBJ2-7; maybe TRBD1 (6 bases). V shed 6 bases and J shed 6 bases, with 21 bases lying between them. The CDR3 covers 15 residues. Per germline, CDR1 MNHEY and CDR2 SVGAGI. Written as DNA, the CDR3 is TGTGCCAGCAGGCTGGGAAGCAGGGGAAGTGGCGAGCAGTACTTC. It specifies CASRLGSRGSGEQYF.

V gene TRBV5-6 combines with J gene TRBJ2-1, with D perhaps TRBD2 (5 bases). V was pared by 0 bases and J by 7 bases, with 5 bases between. CDR3 length: 12 amino acids. Germline V gene sequence: CDR1 SGHDT, CDR2 YYEEEE. CDR3 DNA sequence: TGTGCCAGCAGCTTGGTAGCGAATGAGCAGTTCTTC. Translation: CASSLVANEQFF.

The rearrangement joins TRBV2 to TRBJ2-5; TRBD2 matches 11 bases. The CDR3 spans 17 residues. In germline, CDR1 is SNHLY, CDR2 FYNNEI. V gave up 6 bases and J gave up 0 bases; unmatched junction bases: 9. The CDR3 is CASRDYIAGGNQETQYF. The CDR3, as DNA: TGTGCCAGCAGGGATTACATAGCGGGGGGGAACCAAGAGACCCAGTACTTC.

The chain links TRBV5-1 to TRBJ2-7, with 7 bases aligning to TRBD2. This CDR3 is 16 amino acids long. The germline V gene encodes CDR1 SGHRS and CDR2 YFSETQ. J was trimmed by 2 bases and V by 4 bases; bases with no gene match: 12. The CDR3 loop reads CASSLGPLGGTYEQYV. The CDR3 DNA is TGCGCCAGCAGCCTCGGGCCCTTGGGAGGGACCTACGAGCAGTACGTC.

The rearrangement joins TRBV20-1 to TRBJ2-3; D unclear. The V and J ends lost 3 bases and 6 bases respectively, with 7 bases between them. There are 11 residues in the CDR3. Germline V gene sequence: CDR1 DFQATT, CDR2 SNEGSKA (reference sequence). CDR3 region: CSASYGDTQYF. Written as DNA, the CDR3 is TGCAGTGCTAGTTACGGGGATACGCAGTATTTT.

The CDR3 loop reads CASSVESTSPGELFF. The CDR3 DNA follows: TGTGCCAGCAGCGTAGAATCGACTAGCCCCGGGGAGCTGTTTTTT. V usage is TRBV9 and J usage is TRBJ2-2, with 7 bases fitting TRBD2. From germline, CDR1 is SGDLS and CDR2 YYNGEE. The CDR3 is made up of 15 amino acids. J was trimmed by 6 bases and V by 0 bases; bases with no gene match: 5.

The genes are TRBV30 and TRBJ2-3; D is uncertain. Germline lookup yields CDR1 GTSNPN and CDR2 SVGIG (reference sequence). The CDR3 length is 15 residues. The ends were cut back, 0 bases at V and 0 bases at J, with 10 bases in the middle. The chain's CDR3 is CAWSVSSVSTDTQYF. As DNA, the CDR3 is TGTGCCTGGAGTGTATCTTCTGTGAGCACAGATACGCAGTATTTT.

The gene calls are TRBV6-2 or TRBV6-3 and TRBJ1-2; TRBD1 agrees at 8 bases. Per germline, CDR1 MNHEY and CDR2 SVGEGT. V was pared by 6 bases and J by 5 bases, with 17 bases of the junction left unmatched. The CDR3 length is 17 residues. CDR3 sequence: CASSPHLSGGASYGYTF. Here the CDR3 DNA reads TGTGCCAGCAGCCCACACCTTTCAGGGGGCGCATCTTATGGCTACACCTTC.

The rearrangement links TRBV11-2 to TRBJ1-1, with 10 bases fitting TRBD1. This CDR3 spans 13 amino acids. Germline V lookup: CDR1 SGHAT, CDR2 FQNNGV. V trimming: 3 bases; J trimming: 10 bases; junction bases outside the gene matches: 5. The CDR3 spells CASSLRQGARAFF. In nucleotides, the CDR3 is TGTGCCAGCAGCTTGCGACAGGGGGCGCGAGCTTTCTTT.

DNA for the CDR3: TGTGCCGCCCTGGCCCCTGGGGCCAACGTCCTGACTTTC. This sequence encodes CAALAPGANVLTF. The rearrangement links TRBV6-5 to TRBJ2-6; D not certain. This CDR3 is 13 amino acids long. CDR1 is MNHEY, CDR2 SVGAGI, per germline. Trimming left V 11 bases short and J 2 bases short, with 10 bases between.

V and J are TRBV12-3 or TRBV12-4 and TRBJ2-6; D is ambiguous. V lost 6 bases to trimming and J lost 9 bases, with 6 bases between them. This CDR3 has 11 amino acids. This chain's CDR3 is CASSFGNVLTF. CDR3 DNA: TGTGCCAGCAGCTTCGGCAACGTCCTGACTTTC.

This chain uses TRBV5-1 with TRBJ2-1, with TRBD1 matching 7 bases. Germline V gene sequence: CDR1 SGHRS, CDR2 YFSETQ. The ends lost 2 bases at V and 7 bases at J; junction bases unmatched: 3. The CDR3 totals 13 residues. CDR3 in DNA: TGCGCCAGCAGCTTCCAGGGGGAGAATGAGCAGTTCTTC. It translates to CASSFQGENEQFF. Full variable domain (remainder filled in from reference TRBV5-1 and TRBJ2-1): KAGVTQTPRYLIKTRGQQVTLSCSPISGHRSVSWYQQTPGQGLQFLFEYFSETQRNKGNFPGRFSGRQFSNSRSEMNVSTLELGDSALYLCASSFQGENEQFFGPGTRLTVL.

This sequence joins TRBV24-1 and TRBJ2-1; D uncertain. The CDR3 loop spans 11 amino acids. The V end was cut by 4 bases, the J end by 6 bases, with 3 bases between. Germline values: CDR1 KGHDR, CDR2 SFDVKD. CDR3 in DNA: TGTGCCACCAGTGACTTCAATGAGCAGTTCTTC. Its translation: CATSDFNEQFF.

The chain links TRBV5-1 to TRBJ2-3; 7 nucleotides line up with TRBD2. The CDR3 length is 16 residues. The trim removed 4 bases at V and 4 bases at J, leaving 12 bases unmatched. Germline lookup yields CDR1 SGHRS and CDR2 YFSETQ. CDR3 DNA sequence: TGCGCCAGCAGCCCGCCACTAGCGAGGGGTTCAGATACGCAGTATTTT. It translates to CASSPPLARGSDTQYF.

The rearrangement links TRBV11-2 to TRBJ2-3; D is possibly TRBD2 (6 bases). CDR1 and CDR2 (germline): SGHAT, FQNNGV. V was clipped by 6 bases and J by 2 bases, with 24 bases between them. This CDR3 has 18 residues. CDR3 DNA: TGTGCCAGCAGTCGGAGAAATGGTGCGGGACTGAACACAGATACGCAGTATTTT. As protein: CASSRRNGAGLNTDTQYF.

This rearrangement joins TRBV18 to TRBJ1-6; 10 bases line up with TRBD1. The CDR3 runs to 14 residues. The J segment lost 14 bases and the V segment lost 4 bases, leaving 8 bases of the junction unmatched. Per germline, CDR1 KGHSH and CDR2 LQKENI. DNA of the CDR3: TGTGCCAGCTCACTGGACAGGGGGATAGGGGCCCTCCACTTT. Encoded protein: CASSLDRGIGALHF.

This chain links TRBV7-9 with TRBJ1-1; D possibly corresponds to TRBD1 (6 bases). The CDR3 totals 15 residues. Germline CDR1 reads SEHNR; CDR2 reads FQNEAQ (reference sequence). Trimming cost V 0 bases and J 7 bases, with 15 bases left between them. The CDR3 reads CASSLAGGGSGEAFF. The DNA of the CDR3 is TGTGCCAGCAGCTTAGCTGGTGGGGGCAGTGGTGAAGCTTTCTTT.

This chain connects TRBV5-1 to TRBJ2-3, with TRBD1 matching over 10 bases. CDR1 and CDR2 (germline): SGHRS, YFSETQ. The CDR3 has 17 residues. The junction had 13 bases not matched to a gene; V was cut back by 4 bases and J by 5 bases. The CDR3 protein is CASSPRGGTGVGDTQYF. CDR3 in DNA: TGCGCCAGCAGCCCCCGGGGGGGGACAGGGGTTGGAGATACGCAGTATTTT.

The chain links TRBV7-2 to TRBJ2-2, with D possibly matching TRBD1 (6 bases). CDR3 length equals 15 residues. The germline V gene encodes CDR1 SGHTA and CDR2 FQGNSA. Trimming stripped 8 bases from V and 4 bases from J, with 17 bases between. CDR3 in DNA: TGTGCCAGCCACACACAGGGCGCTGGCACCGGGGAGCTGTTTTTT. It translates to CASHTQGAGTGELFF.

The chain is built from TRBV10-1 and TRBJ2-1, with a weak D call TRBD1 (5 bases). The CDR3 covers 14 residues. Per the germline V gene, CDR1 is WNHNN and CDR2 is SYGVQD (reference sequence). V dropped 6 bases and J dropped 5 bases, with 14 bases sitting between them. The CDR3 loop reads CASRAPGSDNEQFF. CDR3 nucleotides: TGCGCCAGCAGGGCCCCAGGGTCTGACAATGAGCAGTTCTTC.

V is TRBV2 and J is TRBJ2-1; 7 bases line up with TRBD1. The CDR3 extends over 15 amino acids. CDR1 and CDR2 from the germline V gene are SNHLY and FYNNEI. J lost 3 bases, V lost 10 bases, and 12 bases had no gene match. The CDR3 nucleotides read TGTGCCACCCTAGAGGGGGCCGTTAACTACAATGAGCAGTTCTTC. It yields the protein CATLEGAVNYNEQFF.

Comment on this clone: Other DNA sequences in the sample encode the same CDR3. The V gene is TRBV29-1, the J gene TRBJ1-5; TRBD1 matches 9 bases. V was clipped by 6 bases and J by 0 bases; unmatched bases: 3. The CDR3 covers 14 residues. Germline assignment: CDR1 SQVTM and CDR2 ANQGSEA. CDR3 region: CSVGTGNSNQPQHF. CDR3 nucleotide sequence: TGCAGCGTCGGGACAGGGAATAGCAATCAGCCCCAGCATTTT.

The chain joins TRBV5-1 to TRBJ2-2; the D gene is possibly TRBD2 (5 bases). Per the germline V gene, CDR1 is SGHRS and CDR2 is YFSETQ. CDR3 length: 14 residues. The ends were cut back, 2 bases at V and 1 base at J, with 6 bases in the middle. CDR3 coding DNA: TGCGCCAGCAGCTTAGGACTGAACACCGGGGAGCTGTTTTTT. Translated: CASSLGLNTGELFF. Full variable domain (missing parts from reference TRBV5-1 and TRBJ2-2): KAGVTQTPRYLIKTRGQQVTLSCSPISGHRSVSWYQQTPGQGLQFLFEYFSETQRNKGNFPGRFSGRQFSNSRSEMNVSTLELGDSALYLCASSLGLNTGELFFGEGSRLTVL.

The V gene is TRBV7-6, the J gene TRBJ2-3, with D possibly being TRBD1 (6 bases). This CDR3 comprises 19 residues. Germline V lookup: CDR1 SGHVS, CDR2 FNYEAQ. V gave up 2 bases and J gave up 4 bases, with 25 bases separating them. Here the CDR3 DNA reads TGTGCCAGCAGCTTACCCATTGAACCCTCAGGGGAAGGTTCAGATACGCAGTATTTT. Translating it yields CASSLPIEPSGEGSDTQYF.

The chain is built from TRBV25-1 and TRBJ2-1; 11 positions agree with TRBD2. This CDR3 has 16 residues. Germline CDR1 MGHDK, CDR2 SYGVNS. J gave up 3 bases and V 3 bases, and 4 bases lay outside the gene matches. The CDR3 loop is CASSDSTSGGYNEQFF. CDR3 DNA: TGTGCCAGCAGTGACTCCACTAGCGGGGGCTACAATGAGCAGTTCTTC.

This clone has a handful of counts. This rearrangement joins TRBV7-9 to TRBJ2-7, with D unresolved. V gave up 1 base and J gave up 0 bases, with 10 bases separating them. The CDR3 has 15 residues. Germline loops: CDR1 SEHNR, CDR2 FQNEAQ (reference sequence). CDR3 amino acids: CASSLDSRRSYEQYF. DNA for the CDR3: TGTGCCAGCAGCTTAGATAGCAGACGCTCCTACGAGCAGTACTTC.

This clone appeared a few times. This chain joins TRBV5-1 and TRBJ2-3; D is possibly TRBD1 (7 bases). The germline V and J ends were trimmed by 2 bases and 4 bases, with 23 bases remaining between them. Germline V gives CDR1 SGHRS, CDR2 YFSETQ. The length of the CDR3 is 18 residues. CDR3 residues: CASSFGGETGRFADTQYF. The CDR3, as DNA: TGCGCCAGCAGCTTTGGAGGGGAGACAGGGAGGTTTGCAGATACGCAGTATTTT. Looking up the rest from reference TRBV5-1 and TRBJ2-3 gives the full variable domain: KAGVTQTPRYLIKTRGQQVTLSCSPISGHRSVSWYQQTPGQGLQFLFEYFSETQRNKGNFPGRFSGRQFSNSRSEMNVSTLELGDSALYLCASSFGGETGRFADTQYFGPGTRLTVL.

The chain links TRBV5-1 to TRBJ2-5; D is perhaps TRBD1 (5 bases). V dropped 4 bases and J dropped 2 bases, with 12 bases sitting between them. Germline V gene data show CDR1 as SGHRS and CDR2 as YFSETQ. The CDR3 has 14 amino acids. DNA for the CDR3: TGCGCCAGCAGCGCCAACGGACAACAAGAGACCCAGTACTTC. It encodes CASSANGQQETQYF.